These 9 T cell receptor beta chains were sequenced from one sample in a study of neurological immune-mediated disorders. Each CDR3 protein is one row after TCRdb ran MiXCR on the 5' RACE reads. This sample carries under 80,000 distinct CDR3 sequences, 13% to 15% of them seen once, and the ten largest clones take about 6.8%. Input material: PBMCs. These receptors were taken from a woman between 50 and 59 years old in good health.

This clonotype was detected many times. The chain is built from TRBV3-1 and TRBJ2-1, with D possibly being TRBD2 (5 bases). V lost 6 bases, J lost 2 bases, and 8 bases lay in between. Germline CDR1 is LGHDT and CDR2 is YNNKEL (reference sequence). The CDR3 runs to 13 residues. The CDR3 spells CASSSVAYNEQFF. In nucleotides, the CDR3 is TGTGCCAGCAGTAGCGTGGCCTACAATGAGCAGTTCTTC.

This clonotype showed up many times. J is TRBJ1-1 and V is TRBV20-1; D not resolved. The CDR3 runs to 14 residues. Trimming took 0 bases from V and 11 from J, leaving 19 bases between them. Germline loops: CDR1 DFQATT, CDR2 SNEGSKA (reference sequence). CDR3 protein: CSARDPWALYSAFF. The CDR3 DNA reads TGCAGTGCTAGAGATCCTTGGGCCCTCTATTCGGCTTTCTTT.

This clonotype showed up many times. This chain connects TRBV20-1 to TRBJ2-3; 8 bases are a match to TRBD2. The V gene's germline CDR1 is DFQATT and CDR2 SNEGSKA (reference sequence). V gave up 5 bases and J gave up 1 base; unmatched junction bases: 14. The CDR3 consists of 17 residues. The CDR3 sequence: CSAQGGVAGGRTDTQYF. The CDR3 nucleotides read TGCAGTGCTCAAGGCGGGGTCGCGGGAGGACGCACAGATACGCAGTATTTT.

This clonotype was counted ten times or more. The chain links TRBV12-3 or TRBV12-4 to TRBJ2-5; D ambiguous. V lost 4 bases, J lost 2 bases, and 8 bases lay in between. The CDR3 contains 13 residues. CDR3 sequence: CASSSTGQETQYF. CDR3 in DNA: TGTGCCAGCAGTTCCACCGGACAAGAGACCCAGTACTTC.

Remarks on this clonotype: A read error may be the cause here, since a much bigger clone is one base away. The V and J genes are TRBV2 and TRBJ2-1; possibly TRBD1 for D (5 bases). Germline V CDR1 and CDR2: SNHLY, FYNNEI. Trimming cost V 10 bases and J 9 bases, with 22 bases left between them. The CDR3 sequence is 14 residues long. CDR3 nucleotides: TGTGCCAACATGGGGCTAGTCCTCCAGGGTGAGCAGTTCTTC. It specifies CANMGLVLQGEQFF. Combining the CDR3 with reference TRBV2 and TRBJ2-1 gives the whole variable domain EPEVTQTPSHQVTQMGQEVILRCVPISNHLYFYWYRQILGQKVEFLVSFYNNEISEKSEIFDDQFSVERPDGSNFTLKIRSTKLEDSAMYFCANMGLVLQGEQFFGPGTRLTVL.

This clonotype was observed at least ten times. The J gene is TRBJ2-1, the V gene TRBV9; no reliable D call. Germline-derived CDR1 and CDR2 are SGDLS and YYNGEE. Trimming pared 0 bases from V and 9 bases from J, leaving 7 bases between. CDR3 size: 12 residues. The CDR3 nucleotides read TGTGCCAGCAGCGTAGCTCTGCGTGAGCAGTTCTTC. Translation gives CASSVALREQFF.

Only a few counts were recorded for this clonotype. The CDR3 DNA is TGCAGTGCTAGATGGGAGGCCTTCGAGCAGTACTTC. As protein: CSARWEAFEQYF. The V gene is TRBV20-1, the J gene TRBJ2-7; the D gene is possibly TRBD2 (6 bases). V was pared by 2 bases and J by 6 bases, with 11 bases between. Germline V lookup: CDR1 DFQATT, CDR2 SNEGSKA (reference sequence). This CDR3 spans 12 amino acids.

This clonotype was counted many times. The chain links TRBV5-1 to TRBJ2-6; 8 nucleotides align to TRBD1. In germline, CDR1 is SGHRS, CDR2 YFSETQ. This CDR3 comprises 18 residues. Trimming cost V 0 bases and J 0 bases; bases outside gene matches: 5. This CDR3 is CASSLGGQASSGANVLTF. The CDR3 DNA is TGCGCCAGCAGCTTGGGGGGACAGGCTTCCTCTGGGGCCAACGTCCTGACTTTC.

This sequence joins TRBV6-5 and TRBJ2-1; 9 bases fit TRBD2. Germline assignment: CDR1 MNHEY and CDR2 SVGAGI. With 5 bases clipped from V and 9 bases from J, the junction kept 8 bases outside the gene matches. The CDR3 runs to 14 residues. The CDR3 region has the DNA TGTGCCAGCAGTAGTCTAGCGGGGTGGAGTGAGCAGTTCTTC. This sequence encodes CASSSLAGWSEQFF.